This T cell receptor beta chain emerged from a study of neurological immune-mediated disorders. This clonotype was counted at least ten times. The target antigen is unknown. Study-wide points: In HTLV-1-associated myelopathy, TCR clonal expansion was greatest, and in multiple sclerosis it was least, below healthy controls.

With 10-nucleotide random UMIs, 5'RACE was used to make the cDNA. TCRdb recomputed calls from the 5' RACE reads with MiXCR, one row per CDR3 protein. The sample has 26,000 or so distinct CDR3 sequences, approximately 21% seen once; the top ten hold 16%. Stored at -80 C, 2 million PBMCs were the source of the unsorted libraries. Germline CDR1 is ENHRY and CDR2 is SYGVKD. This CDR3 has 13 residues. V was trimmed by 4 bases and J by 2 bases, leaving 3 bases between them. Sequenced input: PBMCs. This TCR came from a woman between 55 and 75 years old in good health. V gene TRBV10-3 combines with J gene TRBJ2-6; no clear D gene. The CDR3 coding sequence is TGTGCCATCAGTGTTACTGGGGCCAACGTCCTGACTTTC. Translating gives CAISVTGANVLTF.